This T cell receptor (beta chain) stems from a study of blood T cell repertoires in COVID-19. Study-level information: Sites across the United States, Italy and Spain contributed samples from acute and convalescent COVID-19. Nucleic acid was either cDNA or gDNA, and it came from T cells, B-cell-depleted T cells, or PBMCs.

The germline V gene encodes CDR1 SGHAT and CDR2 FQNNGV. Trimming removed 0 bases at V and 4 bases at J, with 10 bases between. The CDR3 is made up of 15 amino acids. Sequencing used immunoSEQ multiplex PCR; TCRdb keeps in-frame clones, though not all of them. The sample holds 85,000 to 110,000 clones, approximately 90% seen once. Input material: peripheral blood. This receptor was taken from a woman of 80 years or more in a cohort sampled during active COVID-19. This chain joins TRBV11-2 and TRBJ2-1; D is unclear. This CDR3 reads CASSLEGARYNEQFF. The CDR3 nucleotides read TGTGCCAGCAGCTTAGAAGGCGCTAGGTACAATGAGCAGTTCTTC.